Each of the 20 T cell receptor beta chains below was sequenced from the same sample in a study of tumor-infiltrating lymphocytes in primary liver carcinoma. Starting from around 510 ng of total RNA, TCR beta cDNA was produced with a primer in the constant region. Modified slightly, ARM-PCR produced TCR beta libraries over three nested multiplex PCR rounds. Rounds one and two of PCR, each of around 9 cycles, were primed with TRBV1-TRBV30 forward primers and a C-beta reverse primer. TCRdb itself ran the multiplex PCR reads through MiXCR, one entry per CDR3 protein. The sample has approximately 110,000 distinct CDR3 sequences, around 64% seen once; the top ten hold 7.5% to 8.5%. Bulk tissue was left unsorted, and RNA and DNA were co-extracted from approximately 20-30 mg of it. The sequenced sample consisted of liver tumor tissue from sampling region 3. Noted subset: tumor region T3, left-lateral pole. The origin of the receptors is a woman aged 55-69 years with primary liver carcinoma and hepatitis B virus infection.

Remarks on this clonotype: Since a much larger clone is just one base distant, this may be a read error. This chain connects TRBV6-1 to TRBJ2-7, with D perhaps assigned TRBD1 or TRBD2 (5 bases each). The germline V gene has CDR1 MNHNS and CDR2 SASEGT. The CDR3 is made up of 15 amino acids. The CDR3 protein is CVTQGTRPPYYEQYF. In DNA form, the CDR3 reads TGTGTCACCCAGGGAACTAGGCCCCCCTACTACGAGCAGTACTTC.

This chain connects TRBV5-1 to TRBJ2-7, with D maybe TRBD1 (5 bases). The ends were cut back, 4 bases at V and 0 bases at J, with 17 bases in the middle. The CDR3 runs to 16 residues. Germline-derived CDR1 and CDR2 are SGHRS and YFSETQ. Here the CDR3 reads CASSMEWGGTSYEQYF. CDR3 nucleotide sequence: TGCGCCAGCAGCATGGAATGGGGCGGAACCTCCTACGAGCAGTACTTC.

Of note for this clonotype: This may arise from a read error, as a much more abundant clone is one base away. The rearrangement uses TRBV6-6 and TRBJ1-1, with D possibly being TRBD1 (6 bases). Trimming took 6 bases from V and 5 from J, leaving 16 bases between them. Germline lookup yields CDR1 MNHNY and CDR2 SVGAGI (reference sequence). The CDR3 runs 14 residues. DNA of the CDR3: TGTGCCAGCAGCCCACATCTACAGGGAACTGAAGCTTTCTTT. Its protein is CASSPHLQGTEAFF.

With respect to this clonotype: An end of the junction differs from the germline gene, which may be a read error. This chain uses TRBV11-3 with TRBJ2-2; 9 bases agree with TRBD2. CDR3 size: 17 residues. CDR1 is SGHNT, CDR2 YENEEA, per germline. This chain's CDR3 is CASSSCRLAGNTVELFF. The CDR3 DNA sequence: TGTGCCAGCAGCTCATGCAGGCTAGCGGGAAACACCGTGGAGCTGTTTTTT.

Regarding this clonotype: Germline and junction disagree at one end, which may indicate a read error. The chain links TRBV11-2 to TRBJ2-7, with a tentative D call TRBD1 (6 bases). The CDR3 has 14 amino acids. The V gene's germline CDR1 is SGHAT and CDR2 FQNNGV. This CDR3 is CASGGGGPSYEQYF. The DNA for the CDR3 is TGTGCCAGCGGTGGGGGCGGGCCCTCCTATGAGCAGTACTTC.

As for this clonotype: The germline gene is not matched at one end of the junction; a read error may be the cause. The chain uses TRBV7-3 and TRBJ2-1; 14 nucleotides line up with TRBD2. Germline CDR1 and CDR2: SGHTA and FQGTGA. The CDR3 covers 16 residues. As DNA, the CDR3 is TGTGCCAGCAGCCGTGCCGGGACTAGCGGGAGCAATGAGCTGTTCTTC. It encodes CASSRAGTSGSNELFF.

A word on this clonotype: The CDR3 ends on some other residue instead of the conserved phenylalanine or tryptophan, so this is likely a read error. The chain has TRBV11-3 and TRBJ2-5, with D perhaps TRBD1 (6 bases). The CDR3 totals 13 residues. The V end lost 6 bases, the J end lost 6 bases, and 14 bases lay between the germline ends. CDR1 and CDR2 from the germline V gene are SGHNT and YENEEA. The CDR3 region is CASRIQGGQTQYL. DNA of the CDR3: TGTGCCAGCAGAATCCAAGGGGGTCAGACCCAGTACTTA.

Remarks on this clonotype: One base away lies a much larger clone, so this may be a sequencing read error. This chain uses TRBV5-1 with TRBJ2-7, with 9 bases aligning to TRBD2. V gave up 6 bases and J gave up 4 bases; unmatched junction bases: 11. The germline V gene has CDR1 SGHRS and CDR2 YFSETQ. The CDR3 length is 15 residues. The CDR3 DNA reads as TGCGCCAGCAACTTTAGCGGGAGAACTCGATACGAGCAGTACTTC. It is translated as CASNFSGRTRYEQYF.

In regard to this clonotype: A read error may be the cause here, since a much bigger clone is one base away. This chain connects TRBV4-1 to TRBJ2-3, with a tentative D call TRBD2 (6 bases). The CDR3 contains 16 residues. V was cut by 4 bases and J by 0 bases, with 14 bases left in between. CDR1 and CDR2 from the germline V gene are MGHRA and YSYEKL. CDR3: CASSPFSGPSTDTQYF. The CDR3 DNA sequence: TGCGCCAGCAGCCCCTTTAGCGGACCTAGCACAGATACGCAGTATTTT.

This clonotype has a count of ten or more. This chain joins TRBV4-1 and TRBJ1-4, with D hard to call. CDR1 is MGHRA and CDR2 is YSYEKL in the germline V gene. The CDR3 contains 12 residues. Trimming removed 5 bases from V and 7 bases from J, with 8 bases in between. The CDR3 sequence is CASSAPGEKLFF. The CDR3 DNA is TGCGCCAGCAGCGCCCCTGGTGAAAAACTGTTTTTT.

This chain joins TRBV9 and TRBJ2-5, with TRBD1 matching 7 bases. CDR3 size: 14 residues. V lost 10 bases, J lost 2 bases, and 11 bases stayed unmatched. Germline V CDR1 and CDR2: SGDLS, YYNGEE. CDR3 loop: CAAKTGTEQETQYF. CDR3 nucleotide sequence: TGTGCCGCCAAGACCGGGACAGAGCAAGAGACCCAGTACTTC.

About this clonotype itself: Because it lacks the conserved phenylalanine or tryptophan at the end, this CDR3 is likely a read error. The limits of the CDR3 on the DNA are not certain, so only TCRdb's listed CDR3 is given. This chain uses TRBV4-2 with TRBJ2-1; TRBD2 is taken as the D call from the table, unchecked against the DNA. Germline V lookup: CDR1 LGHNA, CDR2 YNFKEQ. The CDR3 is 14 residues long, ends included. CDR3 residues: CASSQPGLQNEQFI.

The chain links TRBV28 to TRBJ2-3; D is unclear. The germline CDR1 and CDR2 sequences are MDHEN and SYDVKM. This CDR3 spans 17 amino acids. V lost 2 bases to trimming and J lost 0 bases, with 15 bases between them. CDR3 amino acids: CASSLSVAQYSTDTQYF. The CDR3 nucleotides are TGTGCCAGCAGTTTAAGTGTGGCACAATATAGCACAGATACGCAGTATTTT.

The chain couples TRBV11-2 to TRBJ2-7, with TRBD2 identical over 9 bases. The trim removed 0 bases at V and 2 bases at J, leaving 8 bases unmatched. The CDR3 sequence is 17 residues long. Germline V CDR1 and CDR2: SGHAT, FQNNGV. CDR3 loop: CASSLEPSGKGAYEQYF. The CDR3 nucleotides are TGTGCCAGCAGCTTAGAGCCTAGCGGGAAAGGGGCCTACGAGCAGTACTTC.

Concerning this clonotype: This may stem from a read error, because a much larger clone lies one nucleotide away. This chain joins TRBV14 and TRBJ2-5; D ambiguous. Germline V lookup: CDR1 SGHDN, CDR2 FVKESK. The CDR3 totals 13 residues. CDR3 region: CANSQDVGETQYF. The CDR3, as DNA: TGTGCCAACAGCCAAGATGTGGGTGAGACCCAGTACTTC.

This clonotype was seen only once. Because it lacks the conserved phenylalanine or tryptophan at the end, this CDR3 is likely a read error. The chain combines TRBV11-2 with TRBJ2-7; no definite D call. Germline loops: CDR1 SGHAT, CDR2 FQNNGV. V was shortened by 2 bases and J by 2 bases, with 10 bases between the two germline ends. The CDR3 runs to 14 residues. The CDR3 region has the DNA TGTGCCAGCAGCTTATGGGGTCCGACCTACGAGCAGTACTCG. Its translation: CASSLWGPTYEQYS.

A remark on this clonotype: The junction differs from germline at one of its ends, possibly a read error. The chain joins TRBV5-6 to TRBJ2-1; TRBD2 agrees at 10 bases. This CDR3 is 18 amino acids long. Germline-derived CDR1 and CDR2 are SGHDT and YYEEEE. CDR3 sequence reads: CASSLAILAGSFYNEQFF. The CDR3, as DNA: TGTGCCAGCAGCTTGGCCATACTAGCGGGAAGTTTCTACAATGAACAGTTCTTC.

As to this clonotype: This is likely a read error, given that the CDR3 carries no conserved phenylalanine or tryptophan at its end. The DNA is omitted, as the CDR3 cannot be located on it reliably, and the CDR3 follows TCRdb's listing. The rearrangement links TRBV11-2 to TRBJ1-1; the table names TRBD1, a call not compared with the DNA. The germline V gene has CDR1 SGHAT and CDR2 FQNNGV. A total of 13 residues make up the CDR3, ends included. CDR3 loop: CASRTLGDTEVFL.

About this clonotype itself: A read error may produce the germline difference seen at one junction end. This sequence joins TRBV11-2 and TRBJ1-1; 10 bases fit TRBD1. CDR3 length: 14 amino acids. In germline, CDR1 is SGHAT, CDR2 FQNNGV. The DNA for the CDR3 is TGTGCCAGCAACTGGGACAGGGGAAACACTGAAGCTTTATTT. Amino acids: CASNWDRGNTEALF.

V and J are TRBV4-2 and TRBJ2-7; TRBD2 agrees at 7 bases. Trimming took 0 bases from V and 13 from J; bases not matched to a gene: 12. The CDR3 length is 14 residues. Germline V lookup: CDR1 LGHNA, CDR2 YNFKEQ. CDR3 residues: CASSQDRLTGGTYF. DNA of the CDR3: TGTGCCAGCAGCCAAGATAGACTAACGGGAGGAACCTACTTC.